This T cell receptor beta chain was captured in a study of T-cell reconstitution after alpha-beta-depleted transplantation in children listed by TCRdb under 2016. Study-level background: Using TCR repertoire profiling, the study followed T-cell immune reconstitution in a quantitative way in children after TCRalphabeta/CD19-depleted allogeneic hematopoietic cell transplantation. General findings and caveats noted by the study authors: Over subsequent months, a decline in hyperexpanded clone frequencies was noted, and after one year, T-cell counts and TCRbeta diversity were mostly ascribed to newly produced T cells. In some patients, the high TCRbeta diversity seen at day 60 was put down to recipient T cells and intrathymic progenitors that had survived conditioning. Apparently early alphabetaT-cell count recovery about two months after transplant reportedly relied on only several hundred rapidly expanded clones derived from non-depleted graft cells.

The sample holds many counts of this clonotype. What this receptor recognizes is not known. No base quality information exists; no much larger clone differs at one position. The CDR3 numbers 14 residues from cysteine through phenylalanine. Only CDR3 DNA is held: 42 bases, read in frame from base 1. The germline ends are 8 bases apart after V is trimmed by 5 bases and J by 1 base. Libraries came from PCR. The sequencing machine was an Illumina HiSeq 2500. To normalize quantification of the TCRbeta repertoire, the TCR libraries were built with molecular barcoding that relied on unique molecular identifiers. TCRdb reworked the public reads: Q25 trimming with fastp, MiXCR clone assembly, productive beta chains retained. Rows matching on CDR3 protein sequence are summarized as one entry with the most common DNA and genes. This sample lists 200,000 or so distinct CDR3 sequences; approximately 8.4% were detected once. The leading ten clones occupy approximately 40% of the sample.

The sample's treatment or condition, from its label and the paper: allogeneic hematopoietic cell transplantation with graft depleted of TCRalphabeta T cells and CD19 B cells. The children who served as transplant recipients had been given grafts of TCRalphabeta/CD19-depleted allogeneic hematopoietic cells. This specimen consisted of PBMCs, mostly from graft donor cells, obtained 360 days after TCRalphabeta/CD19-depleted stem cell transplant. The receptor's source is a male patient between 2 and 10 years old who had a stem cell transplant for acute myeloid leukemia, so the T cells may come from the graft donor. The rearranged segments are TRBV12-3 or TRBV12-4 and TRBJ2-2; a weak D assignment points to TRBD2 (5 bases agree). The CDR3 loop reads CASSTLGNTGELFF. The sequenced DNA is TGTGCCAGCAGTACACTAGGGAACACCGGGGAGCTGTTTTTT.